The 30 T cell receptor beta chains listed next were all sequenced from one sample in a study of Ad26.COV2.S vaccination and SARS-CoV-2 variants (dated by TCRdb to about 2021). This sample's treatment or condition label indicates: over 15 received Ad26.COV2.S at low or high dose, single or two shots; about 5 received placebo; per-sample allocation not given. For vaccine and placebo recipients, the sequenced repertoires came from samples collected on day 63 after the first injection. Library preparation employed the immunoSEQ multiplex PCR assay. TCRdb retrieved this table from immuneACCESS and kept in-frame rearrangements only. Not all clones are present; in checked studies, unresolved V genes account for under half, and no reason is known for the remainder. A total of 300,000 to 350,000 clones appear in this sample, about 86% of them only once. 1.5% to 2.5% of the sample is taken by the ten largest.

The source material was peripheral blood, sampled in a trial of Ad26.COV2.S vaccine versus placebo. The source is a person aged 18 to 59 who received the Ad26.COV2.S COVID-19 vaccine or a placebo.

This clone has a single count. The genes are TRBV9 and TRBJ1-2; D unclear. Germline V gives CDR1 SGDLS, CDR2 YYNGEE. The length of the CDR3 is 14 residues. V lost 2 bases to trimming and J lost 1 base, with 9 bases between them. The CDR3 DNA sequence: TGTGCCAGCAGCGTCGGGAATCTTAACTATGGCTACACCTTC. Residues: CASSVGNLNYGYTF. Full variable domain (rest looked up from reference TRBV9 and TRBJ1-2): DSGVTQTPKHLITATGQRVTLRCSPRSGDLSVYWYQQSLDQGLQFLIQYYNGEERAKGNILERFSAQQFPDLHSELNLSSLELGDSALYFCASSVGNLNYGYTFGSGTRLTVV.

This chain connects TRBV19 to TRBJ2-5, with D uncertain. The CDR3 runs 11 residues. Per the germline V gene, CDR1 is LNHDA and CDR2 is SQIVND (reference sequence). The V gene lost 3 bases and the J gene lost 3 bases, with 2 bases spanning the gap. CDR3 DNA: TGTGCCAGTAGTATGGAAGAGACCCAGTACTTC. This encodes CASSMEETQYF.

The V and J genes are TRBV5-1 and TRBJ1-6, with D maybe TRBD1 (5 bases). The CDR3 loop spans 15 amino acids. Per the germline V gene, CDR1 is SGHRS and CDR2 is YFSETQ. The ends were cut back, 4 bases at V and 6 bases at J, with 14 bases in the middle. CDR3 DNA: TGCGCCAGCAGCCACGATGGGGCACCTAATTCACCCCTCCACTTT. It encodes CASSHDGAPNSPLHF.

This sequence joins TRBV9 and TRBJ2-1; 8 nucleotides line up with TRBD1. CDR1 is SGDLS, CDR2 YYNGEE, per germline. After removal of 4 bases from V and 4 bases from J, the junction contained 7 bases not matched to a gene. CDR3 length: 15 amino acids. The CDR3, as DNA: TGTGCCAGCAGCTCAACCGGGACAGGATACAATGAGCAGTTCTTC. It codes for CASSSTGTGYNEQFF.

This chain connects TRBV18 to TRBJ1-1; D not resolved. V was shortened by 1 base and J by 5 bases, with 23 bases between the two germline ends. Looked up from germline, CDR1 is KGHSH and CDR2 is LQKENI. The CDR3 extends over 18 amino acids. CDR3 sequence: CASSPQRTRLGNETEAFF. Here the CDR3 DNA reads TGTGCCAGCTCACCACAAAGAACGCGGCTGGGGAATGAGACTGAAGCTTTCTTT.

This sequence joins TRBV2 and TRBJ2-2, with D tentatively TRBD1 (5 bases). V gave up 5 bases and J gave up 1 base, with 14 bases separating them. This CDR3 has 16 residues. The germline gives CDR1 SNHLY, CDR2 FYNNEI. CDR3 DNA: TGTGCCAGCAGTTTTGATGTAGGGGAGAACACCGGGGAGCTGTTTTTT. It yields the protein CASSFDVGENTGELFF.

The rearrangement uses TRBV4-1 and TRBJ1-3; D is unresolved. Per the germline V gene, CDR1 is MGHRA and CDR2 is YSYEKL. The CDR3 extends over 14 amino acids. Trimming pared 3 bases from V and 0 bases from J, leaving 6 bases between. The CDR3, as DNA: TGCGCCAGCAGCCAGAGTCCCTCTGGAAACACCATATATTTT. Its translation is CASSQSPSGNTIYF.

This clone turned up a few times. This chain uses TRBV7-2 with TRBJ1-2; D is perhaps TRBD1 (6 bases). Germline-derived CDR1 and CDR2 are SGHTA and FQGNSA. The V end was cut by 1 base, the J end by 4 bases, with 13 bases between. CDR3 length: 15 residues. The CDR3 sequence is CASSLGTGMIYGYTF. CDR3 nucleotide sequence: TGTGCCAGCAGCTTAGGAACAGGGATGATCTATGGCTACACCTTC.

This chain joins TRBV7-9 and TRBJ2-1; TRBD1 matches at 9 bases. V gave up 6 bases and J gave up 8 bases; unmatched junction bases: 11. Germline V gene data show CDR1 as SEHNR and CDR2 as FQNEAQ (reference sequence). The CDR3 is made up of 15 amino acids. The CDR3 DNA reads TGTGCCAGCAGTTTCGGACAGGGGAGGGGTGATGAGCAGTTCTTC. Amino acids: CASSFGQGRGDEQFF.

The chain recombines TRBV12-3 or TRBV12-4 with TRBJ2-1, with a tentative D call TRBD2 (6 bases). The V and J ends lost 5 bases and 8 bases respectively, with 13 bases between them. The CDR3 covers 13 residues. DNA for the CDR3: TGTGCCAGCAGTATCACTAGCACCCATGAGCAGTTCTTC. It codes for CASSITSTHEQFF.

This rearrangement joins TRBV2 to TRBJ1-1; possible D gene TRBD1, 5 bases. CDR1 SNHLY and CDR2 FYNNEI come from the germline V gene. This CDR3 contains 15 residues. Between the trimmed V and J ends, which lost 6 bases and 2 bases, there was a span of 16 bases. The CDR3 DNA reads as TGTGCCAGCAGGGATACCGGGACGGCTAACACTGAAGCTTTCTTT. Translated, it gives CASRDTGTANTEAFF.

The chain combines TRBV6-5 with TRBJ1-2; no clear D. V gave up 7 bases and J gave up 4 bases, with 13 bases separating them. Germline V gene sequence: CDR1 MNHEY, CDR2 SVGAGI. This CDR3 has 13 residues. The CDR3 reads CASTTRSAYGYTF. The CDR3, as DNA: TGTGCCAGCACCACCCGGTCGGCCTATGGCTACACCTTC.

CDR3: CASRGQTTDTQYF. In DNA, the CDR3 is TGCGCCAGCAGGGGACAGACCACAGATACGCAGTATTTT. The gene calls are TRBV23-1 and TRBJ2-3; 7 bases are shared with TRBD1. TRBV23-1 is an ORF; its function is uncertain. J was trimmed by 2 bases and V by 6 bases; bases with no gene match: 2. This CDR3 region has 13 residues.

V usage is TRBV3-1 (or the pseudogene TRBV3-2) and J usage is TRBJ1-5; no reliable D call. The germline V gene encodes CDR1 LGHDT and CDR2 YNNKEL (reference sequence). V gave up 4 bases and J gave up 5 bases, with 12 bases separating them. The CDR3 has 14 amino acids. The CDR3 here is CASSPTGRDQPQHF. The CDR3, as DNA: TGTGCCAGCAGCCCAACGGGGAGGGATCAGCCCCAGCATTTT.

This CDR3 is CASSYRDTQYF. In nucleotides, the CDR3 is TGTGCCAGCAGTTACAGGGATACGCAGTATTTT. The chain employs TRBV6-2 or TRBV6-3 and TRBJ2-3, with D uncertain. The germline V gene encodes CDR1 MNHEY and CDR2 SVGEGT. V was shortened by 2 bases and J by 6 bases, with 3 bases between the two germline ends. The CDR3 spans 11 residues.

This sequence joins TRBV4-1 and TRBJ1-3; the D is unclear. This CDR3 contains 16 residues. CDR1 and CDR2 from the germline V gene are MGHRA and YSYEKL. V shed 1 base and J shed 0 bases, with 10 bases lying between them. The CDR3 reads CASSQGTIVSGNTIYF. CDR3 nucleotides: TGCGCCAGCAGCCAAGGGACCATCGTCTCTGGAAACACCATATATTTT.

CDR3 in amino acids: CASSLLGANTEAFF. The CDR3 bases are TGTGCCAGCAGCTTATTGGGCGCGAACACTGAAGCTTTCTTT. The chain joins TRBV7-2 to TRBJ1-1; D not resolved. The V gene lost 2 bases and the J gene lost 1 base, with 8 bases spanning the gap. Germline V gene data show CDR1 as SGHTA and CDR2 as FQGNSA. The CDR3 contains 14 residues.

The V gene is TRBV6-2 or TRBV6-3, the J gene TRBJ1-6; D is unclear. Looked up from germline, CDR1 is MNHEY and CDR2 is SVGEGT. CDR3 length: 16 amino acids. The V and J ends lost 2 bases and 7 bases respectively, with 15 bases between them. CDR3 protein: CASSYAGYWGNSPLHF. CDR3 bases: TGTGCCAGCAGTTACGCGGGGTACTGGGGAAATTCACCCCTCCACTTT.

The rearrangement uses TRBV5-6 and TRBJ1-1; D remains unclear. Germline values: CDR1 SGHDT, CDR2 YYEEEE. With 3 bases removed from V and 1 base from J, the gap between germline ends came to 7 bases. The CDR3 runs to 13 residues. CDR3 sequence: CASSSDKNTEAFF. The CDR3 nucleotides read TGTGCCAGCAGCTCCGACAAGAACACTGAAGCTTTCTTT.

The rearrangement joins TRBV4-3 to TRBJ2-7; TRBD1 is a possible D gene (5 bases). The CDR3 consists of 16 residues. The germline V gene encodes CDR1 LGHNA and CDR2 YSLEER. V lost 3 bases to trimming and J lost 1 base, with 16 bases between them. This chain's CDR3 is CASSQTITGGSYEQYF. As DNA, the CDR3 is TGCGCCAGCAGCCAGACGATCACAGGTGGTTCCTACGAGCAGTACTTC.

The CDR3 reads CASSAPNPGSGNTIYF. The CDR3 nucleotides read TGTGCCAGCAGCGCCCCCAATCCGGGCTCTGGAAACACCATATATTTT. This chain uses TRBV7-6 with TRBJ1-3; D is ambiguous. V lost 5 bases to trimming and J lost 0 bases, with 14 bases between them. Germline CDR1 reads SGHVS; CDR2 reads FNYEAQ. This CDR3 has 16 amino acids.

This chain links TRBV5-1 with TRBJ1-6, with TRBD1 identical over 10 bases. The CDR3 runs to 16 residues. The junction had 6 bases not matched to a gene; V was cut back by 4 bases and J by 5 bases. Germline CDR1 is SGHRS and CDR2 is YFSETQ. In DNA, the CDR3 is TGCGCCAGCAGCCGGGGACAGGGGCCCAATAATTCACCCCTCCACTTT. Translation: CASSRGQGPNNSPLHF.

The CDR3 here is CASSFLSGPKETQYF. Here the CDR3 DNA reads TGTGCCAGCAGCTTTTTGAGCGGCCCGAAAGAGACCCAGTACTTC. This sequence joins TRBV11-3 and TRBJ2-5; tentative D call: TRBD2 (5 bases). CDR1 is SGHNT and CDR2 is YENEEA in the germline V gene. The V and J ends lost 3 bases and 3 bases respectively, with 14 bases between them. The CDR3 is made up of 15 amino acids.

This chain joins TRBV11-2 and TRBJ1-4; D is possibly TRBD1 (6 bases). CDR1 is SGHAT and CDR2 is FQNNGV in the germline V gene. Trimming cost V 4 bases and J 5 bases, with 8 bases left between them. The CDR3 sequence is 13 residues long. The CDR3 protein is CASSWGPNEKLFF. DNA for the CDR3: TGTGCCAGCAGCTGGGGGCCGAATGAAAAACTGTTTTTT.

The V gene is TRBV15, the J gene TRBJ1-5; D is ambiguous. Germline-derived CDR1 and CDR2 are LNHNV and YYDKDF (reference sequence). CDR3 length: 14 amino acids. The V end was cut by 4 bases, the J end by 0 bases, with 7 bases between. CDR3 amino acids: CATSIEVSNQPQHF. CDR3 sequence (DNA): TGTGCCACCAGCATAGAGGTTAGCAATCAGCCCCAGCATTTT.

The chain has TRBV7-3 and TRBJ2-6, with 7 bases aligning to TRBD1. Germline loops: CDR1 SGHTA, CDR2 FQGTGA. CDR3 length: 19 amino acids. The V and J ends lost 4 bases and 0 bases, in that order; junction bases with no gene match: 12. This CDR3 reads CASSSSHGTVASGANVLTF. The CDR3 region has the DNA TGTGCCAGCAGCTCGAGCCACGGGACAGTGGCCTCTGGGGCCAACGTCCTGACTTTC.

The V call is TRBV5-6, the J call TRBJ1-2; 8 bases match TRBD1. The germline gives CDR1 SGHDT, CDR2 YYEEEE. The V segment lost 3 bases and the J segment 4 bases; nucleotides outside the gene matches: 8. The CDR3 consists of 15 residues. This CDR3 is CASSSTTGEGYGYTF. DNA of the CDR3: TGTGCCAGCAGCTCCACGACAGGGGAGGGCTATGGCTACACCTTC.

The chain is built from TRBV6-5 and TRBJ1-1; D is perhaps TRBD1 (6 bases). The germline V and J ends were trimmed by 6 bases and 5 bases, with 16 bases remaining between them. The CDR3 consists of 14 residues. Germline values: CDR1 MNHEY, CDR2 SVGAGI. The CDR3 DNA sequence: TGTGCCAGCAGACCGGACAGACCGGGGACTGAAGCTTTCTTT. Translating gives CASRPDRPGTEAFF.

The chain combines TRBV6-6 with TRBJ1-2, with a weak D call TRBD1 (5 bases). The CDR3 is 12 amino acids. Germline CDR1 and CDR2: MNHNY and SVGAGI (reference sequence). Trimming shortened V by 7 bases and J by 5 bases, and 11 bases separated the two germline ends. The CDR3 sequence: CASTPQGYGYTF. The CDR3 nucleotides read TGTGCCAGCACCCCTCAGGGATATGGCTACACCTTC.

This sequence joins TRBV7-6 and TRBJ2-3, with a possible D match to TRBD1 (5 bases). Between the trimmed V and J ends, which lost 5 bases and 6 bases, there was a span of 12 bases. CDR1 and CDR2 (germline): SGHVS, FNYEAQ. The CDR3 loop spans 13 amino acids. DNA of the CDR3: TGTGCCAGCAGCCGACAGATCTCGGATACGCAGTATTTT. Its translation: CASSRQISDTQYF.